This T cell receptor (beta chain) was documented in a study of blood T cell repertoires in COVID-19. The wider study: Some COVID-19 samples were acute and others convalescent; all came from the United States, Italy and Spain.

TCRdb keeps only in-frame clones here, not all; method: immunoSEQ multiplex PCR. Of 160,000 or so clones in the sample, around 84% were seen once. This clone occurred a few times. Sequenced material: PBMCs or T cells enriched from blood (not recorded which). The sequence was collected from a man in his forties who had recovered from COVID-19.

CDR3 coding DNA: TGTGCCAGCAGTTACTCCGGGGACAGGTTAAACATTCAGTACTTC. Protein sequence: CASSYSGDRLNIQYF. V usage is TRBV6-5 and J usage is TRBJ2-4, with 8 bases aligning to TRBD1. After removal of 0 bases from V and 6 bases from J, the junction contained 4 bases not matched to a gene. Germline V lookup: CDR1 MNHEY, CDR2 SVGAGI. The CDR3 extends over 15 amino acids.